The T cell receptor (beta chain) described here comes from a study of T cell responses to AZD1222 COVID-19 vaccine. About the study: Pooled samples include second doses given at about 4 or 12 weeks. Findings and caveats of the study: The study found Spike-specific TCR breadth and depth rose after two AZD1222 doses.

Of note for this clone: No antigen is known for it.

Assay: immunoSEQ multiplex PCR; the TCRdb copy retains only in-frame clones and omits some. The sample holds some 100,000 clones; over 80% are singletons and the top ten take around 7%. Looked up from germline, CDR1 is LGHDT and CDR2 is YNNKEL (reference sequence). The CDR3 contains 14 residues. Trimming stripped 4 bases from V and 5 bases from J, with 12 bases between. This clonotype was obtained from an adult in good health. Specimen: peripheral blood, collected on day 0 of AZD1222 vaccination. The rearrangement links TRBV3-1 (or the pseudogene TRBV3-2) to TRBJ1-5, with D possibly matching TRBD1 (5 bases). DNA of the CDR3: TGTGCCAGCAGCCTGGCCAGGGCCGATCAGCCCCAGCATTTT. Protein: CASSLARADQPQHF.